This paragraph covers one T cell receptor (beta chain) sequence. Its antigen remains undetermined. The input lacks base qualities; no much larger clone sits a single base away. The data were obtained in a study of T cells in localized non-small cell lung cancer (dated by TCRdb to the early 2020s). As for the study more broadly: The study analyzed T cell repertoires of 200 to 250 early-stage NSCLC patients, comparing tumors and uninvolved tumor-adjacent lungs. The cohort comprised around 250 treatment-naïve NSCLC patients with resected, localized lung tumors. NSCLC patients had a mean age of around 61 years, and fewer than 150 were male and 85 to 110 female. Broad study findings and their caveats: A median of roughly 50 of the top 100 tumor clones turned up in the paired uninvolved adjacent lung, and 25 to 30 of those clones also ranked among the top 100 of that same adjacent lung. Longer overall survival was associated with higher T cell density in blood, whereas shorter survival was associated with higher clonality in adjacent lung. Because the study design was exploratory, TCR variables were selected using unadjusted p-values without false-discovery rate correction. Because multi-region tumor sequencing was not done, intratumor heterogeneity could not be ruled out. Uninvolved tumor-adjacent lung showed the highest T cell clonality, higher than tumor, which suggests more focused antigenic responses in the uninvolved tumor-adjacent lung.

There are 13 amino acids in the CDR3, from cysteine to phenylalanine inclusive. Here the CDR3 DNA is all that survives: 39 bases in frame from base 1. The V end gives up 6 bases and the J end 2 bases, leaving 4 bases in the junction not matched to a gene. Taken from the germline V gene, the CDR1 and CDR2 loops are SGHAT and FQNNGV. The immunoSEQ Assay was used to sequence TCR beta CDR3 regions from DNA. The study's own analysis went as follows. T cell density was computed as TCR beta template counts normalized to usable DNA estimated by amplifying housekeeping genes. Using the preseqR package, richness was estimated by extrapolating to 120,000 templates for tissue samples and 400,000 templates for PBMC samples. Clonality was taken to be one minus Pielou's evenness. Tissue-enriched TCRs were identified by differential abundance testing using productive amino-acid clonotypes, minimum total count 5 and alpha 0.1. The Jaccard Index and the Morisita Overlap Index were used to quantify repertoire overlap between compartments. GLIPH grouped TCR beta CDR3s together with public tetramer-defined viral CDR3s, and a viral motif had to include at least three viral sequences and show V-gene enrichment. Entries here come from immuneACCESS through TCRdb and include only in-frame sequences with V and J called. Some clones fail to appear in such tables; in the studies checked, an unresolved V gene covers under half of the shortfall, and the cause of the remainder is unknown. D and trimming were read from the DNA, whereas the V and J calls and clone size are those reported in that table. The sample table holds fewer than 20,000 clones, of which more than 70% were seen once. Of the sample, roughly a third falls within the top ten clones.

At diagnosis, peripheral blood, uninvolved tumor-adjacent lung and tumor were collected and stored as a combination of fresh-frozen and FFPE material. Blood samples were analyzed as peripheral blood mononuclear cells for TCR repertoire profiling. This specimen consisted of peripheral blood, obtained before any cancer treatment. The clonotype was recovered from a male donor older than 55 with stage III lung adenocarcinoma. The chain was built from TRBV11-2 and TRBJ2-7, with 7 middle bases fitting TRBD1. The DNA sequence is given as TGTGCCAGCAGTCTGGGACAGACCTACGAGCAGTACTTC. This encodes CASSLGQTYEQYF.